This T cell receptor (beta chain) was observed in a study of cytomegalovirus exposure and HLA in healthy donors. PCR was performed using 60 Vbeta and 13 Jbeta primers. Profiled with immunoSEQ multiplex PCR; TCRdb holds only in-frame clones, not every one. This table holds roughly 190,000 clones, 77% found once. Germline CDR1 GTSNPN, CDR2 SVGIG (reference sequence). Trimming removed 1 base at V and 5 bases at J, with 4 bases between. CDR3 length equals 11 residues. Specimen: PBMCs. The receptor's source is a woman between 25 and 40 years old in good health and CMV-seropositive. The V call is TRBV30, the J call TRBJ2-3, with D unresolved. The CDR3 protein is CAWSGGDTQYF. DNA of the CDR3: TGTGCCTGGAGTGGAGGAGATACGCAGTATTTT.